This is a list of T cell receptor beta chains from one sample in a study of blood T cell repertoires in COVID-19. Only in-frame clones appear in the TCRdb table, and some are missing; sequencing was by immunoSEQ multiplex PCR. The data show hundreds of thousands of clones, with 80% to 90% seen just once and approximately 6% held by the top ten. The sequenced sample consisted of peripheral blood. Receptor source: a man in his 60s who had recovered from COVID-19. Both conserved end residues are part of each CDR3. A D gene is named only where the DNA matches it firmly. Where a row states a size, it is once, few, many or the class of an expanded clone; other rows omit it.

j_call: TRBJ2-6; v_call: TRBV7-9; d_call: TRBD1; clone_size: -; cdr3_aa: CASSSGQGGSSGANVLTF; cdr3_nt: TGTGCCAGCAGCTCCGGACAGGGGGGAAGCTCTGGGGCCAACGTCCTGACTTTC
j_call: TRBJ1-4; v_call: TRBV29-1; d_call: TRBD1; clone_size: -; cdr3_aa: CSVDRQGDEKLFF; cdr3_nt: TGCAGCGTTGATCGACAGGGGGATGAAAAACTGTTTTTT
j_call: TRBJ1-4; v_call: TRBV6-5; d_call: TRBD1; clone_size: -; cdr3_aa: CASSLPRDRAEKLFF; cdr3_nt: TGTGCCAGCAGTCTACCCCGGGACAGGGCTGAAAAACTGTTTTTT
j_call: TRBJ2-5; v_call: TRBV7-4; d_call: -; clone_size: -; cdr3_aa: CASSLRLGKETQYF; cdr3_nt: TGTGCCAGCAGCTTAAGACTAGGGAAAGAGACCCAGTACTTC
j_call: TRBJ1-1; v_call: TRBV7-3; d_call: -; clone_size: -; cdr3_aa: CASSSGGAGTEAFF; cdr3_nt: TGTGCCAGCAGCTCGGGGGGAGCCGGCACTGAAGCTTTCTTT
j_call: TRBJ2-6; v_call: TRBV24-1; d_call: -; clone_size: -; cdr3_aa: CATSDDRSSGANVLTF; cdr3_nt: TGTGCCACCAGTGATGACAGAAGCTCTGGGGCCAACGTCCTGACTTTC
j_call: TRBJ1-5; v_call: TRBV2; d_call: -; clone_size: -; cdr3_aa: CASSEGGHSNQPQHF; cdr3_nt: TGTGCCAGCAGTGAAGGAGGACATAGCAATCAGCCCCAGCATTTT
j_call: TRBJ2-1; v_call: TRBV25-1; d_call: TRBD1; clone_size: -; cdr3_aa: CASSEFGTGGFNEQFF; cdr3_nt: TGTGCCAGCAGTGAATTCGGGACAGGGGGTTTCAATGAGCAGTTCTTC
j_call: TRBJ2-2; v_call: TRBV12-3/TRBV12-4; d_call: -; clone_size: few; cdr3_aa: CASSYTSSGELFF; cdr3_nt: TGTGCCAGCAGTTATACTAGCTCGGGGGAGCTGTTTTTT
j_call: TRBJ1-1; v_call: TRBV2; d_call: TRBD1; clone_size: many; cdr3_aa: CASRQRNRGETEAFF; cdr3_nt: TGTGCCAGCAGACAAAGGAACAGGGGTGAGACTGAAGCTTTCTTT
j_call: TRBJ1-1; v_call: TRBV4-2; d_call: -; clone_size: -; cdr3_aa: CASSPPRGGDTEAFF; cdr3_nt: TGTGCCAGCAGCCCCCCGCGGGGTGGGGACACTGAAGCTTTCTTT
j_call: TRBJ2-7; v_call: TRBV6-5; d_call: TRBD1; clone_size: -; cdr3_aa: CASSRTGPHYEQYF; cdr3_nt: TGTGCCAGCAGTCGGACAGGGCCCCACTACGAGCAGTACTTC
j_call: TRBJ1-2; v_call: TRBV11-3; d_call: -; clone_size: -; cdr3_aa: CASSQGCSNYGYTF; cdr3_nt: TGTGCCAGCAGCCAGGGCTGCTCGAACTATGGCTACACCTTC
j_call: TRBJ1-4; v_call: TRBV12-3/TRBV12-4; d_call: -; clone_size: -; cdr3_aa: CASSSGSSPKLFF; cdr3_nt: TGTGCCAGCAGCTCCGGGTCCTCTCCTAAACTGTTTTTT
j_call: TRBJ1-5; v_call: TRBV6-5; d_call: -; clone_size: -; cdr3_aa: CASSYGLGRNQPQHF; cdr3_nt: TGTGCCAGCAGTTACGGTCTGGGGCGTAATCAGCCCCAGCATTTT
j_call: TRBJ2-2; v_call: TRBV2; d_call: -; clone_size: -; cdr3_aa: CASSSLGAVLTGELFF; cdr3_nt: TGTGCCAGCAGTTCTTTAGGAGCCGTATTAACCGGGGAGCTGTTTTTT
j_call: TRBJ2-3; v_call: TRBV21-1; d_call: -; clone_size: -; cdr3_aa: CASEGGTGDTQYF; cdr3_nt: TGTGCCAGCGAGGGAGGGACTGGGGATACGCAGTATTTT
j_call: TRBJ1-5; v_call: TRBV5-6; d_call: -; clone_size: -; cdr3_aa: CASSLAGVQQPQHF; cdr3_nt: TGTGCCAGCAGCTTGGCCGGGGTTCAGCAGCCCCAGCATTTT
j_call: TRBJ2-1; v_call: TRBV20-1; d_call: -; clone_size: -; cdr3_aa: CSASGTRRATYNEQFF; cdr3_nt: TGCAGTGCTAGTGGCACGAGGAGAGCCACCTACAATGAGCAGTTCTTC
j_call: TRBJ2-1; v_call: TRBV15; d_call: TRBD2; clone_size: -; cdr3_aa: CATSRDVTSGAKFF; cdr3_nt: TGTGCCACCAGCAGAGACGTGACTAGCGGAGCCAAGTTCTTC
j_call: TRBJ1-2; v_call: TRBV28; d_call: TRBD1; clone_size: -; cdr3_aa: CASRYDRGQNTF; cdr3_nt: TGTGCCAGCCGCTACGACAGGGGGCAGAACACCTTC
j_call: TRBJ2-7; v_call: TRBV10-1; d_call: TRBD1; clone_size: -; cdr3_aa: CASRSGQVYEQYF; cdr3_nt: TGCGCCAGCAGGTCGGGACAGGTATACGAGCAGTACTTC
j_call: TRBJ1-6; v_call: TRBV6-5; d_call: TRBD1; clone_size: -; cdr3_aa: CASTRGQGTGSPLHF; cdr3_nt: TGTGCCAGCACCCGAGGACAGGGAACGGGTTCACCCCTCCACTTT
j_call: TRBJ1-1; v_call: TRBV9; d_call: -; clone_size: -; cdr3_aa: CASSLRPDRYTEAFF; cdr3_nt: TGTGCCAGCAGCTTACGCCCTGACAGATACACTGAAGCTTTCTTT
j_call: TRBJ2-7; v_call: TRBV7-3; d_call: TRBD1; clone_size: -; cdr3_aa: CASSLRQGSEQYF; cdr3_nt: TGTGCCAGCAGCCTACGACAGGGTTCCGAGCAGTACTTC
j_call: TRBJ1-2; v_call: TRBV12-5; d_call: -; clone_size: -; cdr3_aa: CASGLEPGGYTF; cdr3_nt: TGTGCTAGTGGTTTGGAGCCGGGTGGCTACACCTTC
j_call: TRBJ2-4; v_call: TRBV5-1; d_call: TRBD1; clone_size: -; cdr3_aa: CASSILPGTENIQYF; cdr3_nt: TGCGCCAGCAGCATTTTACCCGGGACAGAAAACATTCAGTACTTC
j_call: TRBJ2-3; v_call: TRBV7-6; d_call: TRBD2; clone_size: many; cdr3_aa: CASSLAAGGPNTQYF; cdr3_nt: TGTGCCAGCAGCTTAGCAGCGGGAGGACCGAATACGCAGTATTTT
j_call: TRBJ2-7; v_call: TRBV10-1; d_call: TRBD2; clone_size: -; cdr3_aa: CASSPGLAYEQYF; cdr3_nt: TGCGCCAGCAGTCCAGGACTAGCCTACGAGCAGTACTTC
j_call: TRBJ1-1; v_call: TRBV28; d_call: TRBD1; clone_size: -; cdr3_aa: CASSTIRTGSTEAFF; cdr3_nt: TGTGCCAGCAGTACGATCCGGACAGGGAGCACTGAAGCTTTCTTT
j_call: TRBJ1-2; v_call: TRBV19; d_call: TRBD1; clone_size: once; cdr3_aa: CASNRQGQNYGYTF; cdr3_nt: TGTGCCAGTAATAGACAGGGCCAAAACTATGGCTACACCTTC
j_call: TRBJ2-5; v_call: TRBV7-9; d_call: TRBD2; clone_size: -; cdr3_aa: CASSSRGGLAGGETQYF; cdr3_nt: TGTGCCAGCAGCTCAAGGGGCGGGCTAGCGGGAGGGGAGACCCAGTACTTC
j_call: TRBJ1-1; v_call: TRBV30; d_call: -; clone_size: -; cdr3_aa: CAWSVAGVGTEAFF; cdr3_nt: TGTGCCTGGAGTGTCGCAGGGGTAGGGACTGAAGCTTTCTTT
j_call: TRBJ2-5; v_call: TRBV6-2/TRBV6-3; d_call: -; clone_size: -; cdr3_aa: CASSYSRVQETQYF; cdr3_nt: TGTGCCAGCAGTTACTCGAGGGTCCAAGAGACCCAGTACTTC
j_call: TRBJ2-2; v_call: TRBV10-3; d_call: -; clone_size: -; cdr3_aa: CAISLDSITGELFF; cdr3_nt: TGTGCCATCAGTCTCGACTCAATCACCGGGGAGCTGTTTTTT
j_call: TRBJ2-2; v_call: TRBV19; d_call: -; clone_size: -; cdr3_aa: CASRHISGQNTGELFF; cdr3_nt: TGTGCCAGTAGACATATATCGGGACAGAACACCGGGGAGCTGTTTTTT
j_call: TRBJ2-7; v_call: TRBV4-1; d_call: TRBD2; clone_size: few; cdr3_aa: CASSQEPRWGGEQYF; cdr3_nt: TGCGCCAGCAGCCAAGAGCCCCGTTGGGGGGGAGAGCAGTACTTC
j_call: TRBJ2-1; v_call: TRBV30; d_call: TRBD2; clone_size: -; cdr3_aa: CAWSVRGLAGNEQFF; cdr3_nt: TGTGCCTGGAGTGTACGGGGACTAGCGGGTAATGAGCAGTTCTTC
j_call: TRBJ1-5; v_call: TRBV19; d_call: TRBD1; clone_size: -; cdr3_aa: CAGGQGNQPQHF; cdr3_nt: TGTGCCGGTGGACAGGGGAACCAGCCCCAGCATTTT
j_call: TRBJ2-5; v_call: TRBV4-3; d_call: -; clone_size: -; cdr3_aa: CASSQEGGRGETQYF; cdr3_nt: TGCGCCAGCAGCCAAGAAGGGGGGCGGGGGGAGACCCAGTACTTC
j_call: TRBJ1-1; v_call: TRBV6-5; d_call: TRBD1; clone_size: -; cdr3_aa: CASRTGGRAEAFF; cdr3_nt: TGTGCCAGCAGGACAGGGGGCAGGGCTGAAGCTTTCTTT